Below are 13 T cell receptor beta chains sequenced from a single sample in a study of naive and memory T cell subsets. An equimolar mix of two oligonucleotides served as the beta constant-region primer for TRBC1 and TRBC2. Four rounds of PCR amplified the ligated cDNA using nested alpha and beta constant-region primers plus SP2. TCRdb re-derived calls from the UMI-ligation and nested PCR reads in MiXCR, one entry per CDR3 protein. The sample yields tens of thousands of distinct CDR3 sequences, 7% to 10% seen once. What was sequenced was central memory CD8+ T cells from blood. The receptors were gathered from a human donor in good health.

The chain joins TRBV10-3 to TRBJ1-5, with D hard to call. From germline, CDR1 is ENHRY and CDR2 SYGVKD. The CDR3 contains 14 residues. V lost 3 bases and J lost 10, with 16 bases in between. CDR3 sequence reads: CAISEFLRSKPQHF. In nucleotides, the CDR3 is TGTGCCATCAGTGAATTTTTGAGATCAAAACCCCAGCATTTT.

This clonotype was picked up many times. The gene calls are TRBV29-1 and TRBJ1-2; D is uncertain. This CDR3 has 12 amino acids. Deletions cut 5 bases from V and 6 bases from J, with 13 bases between. Germline V gene lookup returns CDR1 SQVTM and CDR2 ANQGSEA. This CDR3 is CSVQWKADGYTF. The CDR3 DNA reads TGCAGCGTTCAGTGGAAGGCGGATGGCTACACCTTC.

CDR3 residues: CASSDHGTDGAEAFF. The CDR3 bases are TGCGCCAGCAGTGACCATGGCACGGATGGGGCTGAAGCTTTCTTT. The chain is built from TRBV10-2 and TRBJ1-1; no clear D gene. Trimming pared 3 bases from V and 6 bases from J, leaving 17 bases between. Germline V gene data show CDR1 as WSHSY and CDR2 as SAAADI. The CDR3 spans 15 residues.

This clonotype was picked up a small number of times. This chain connects TRBV29-1 to TRBJ2-7; D is uncertain. V dropped 6 bases and J dropped 6 bases, with 12 bases sitting between them. Germline CDR1 is SQVTM and CDR2 is ANQGSEA. The CDR3 loop spans 11 amino acids. The chain's CDR3 is CSVAFEFEQYF. The CDR3 nucleotides are TGCAGCGTGGCCTTTGAATTCGAGCAGTACTTC.

This clonotype is medium-sized within its sample. The rearrangement joins TRBV12-3 or TRBV12-4 to TRBJ1-5; no clear D gene. The CDR3 covers 14 residues. Trimming shortened V by 2 bases and J by 5 bases, and 10 bases separated the two germline ends. The CDR3 DNA is TGTGCCAGCAGTTTAACCCAGCGGGATCAGCCCCAGCATTTT. Residues: CASSLTQRDQPQHF.

V usage is TRBV28 and J usage is TRBJ2-1, with D uncertain. The CDR3 has 13 residues. CDR1 and CDR2 from the germline V gene are MDHEN and SYDVKM. The V end was cut by 6 bases, the J end by 0 bases, with 6 bases between. CDR3 coding DNA: TGTGCCAGCAGCAAAAGCTCCTACAATGAGCAGTTCTTC. Translated: CASSKSSYNEQFF.

This clonotype is medium-sized within its sample. This sequence joins TRBV20-1 and TRBJ2-1, with D maybe TRBD2 (5 bases). The CDR3 totals 14 residues. V lost 3 bases and J 4 bases, leaving 13 bases between the germline ends. Germline lookup yields CDR1 DFQATT and CDR2 SNEGSKA (reference sequence). The CDR3 region has the DNA TGCAGTGCTAGCTTGGGAGATGGATACAATGAGCAGTTCTTC. This sequence encodes CSASLGDGYNEQFF.

This chain joins TRBV4-3 and TRBJ1-2, with 7 bases aligning to TRBD1. The germline V gene encodes CDR1 LGHNA and CDR2 YSLEER. This CDR3 region has 16 residues. Trimming at V came to 0 bases and at J to 5 bases, leaving 9 bases not matched to a gene. The CDR3: CASSQDETGEGYGYTF. In DNA form, the CDR3 reads TGCGCCAGCAGCCAAGATGAAACAGGGGAAGGGTATGGCTACACCTTC.

This clonotype showed up many times. The chain is built from TRBV5-1 and TRBJ2-7; perhaps TRBD2 as D (5 bases). The CDR3 is 16 amino acids. In germline, CDR1 is SGHRS, CDR2 YFSETQ. Trimming took off 4 bases at V and 3 bases at J, with 20 bases between the two ends. CDR3 residues: CASSPGGGLDYYEQYF. As DNA, the CDR3 is TGCGCCAGCAGCCCCGGTGGTGGTCTCGACTACTACGAGCAGTACTTC. Complete variable domain (other parts from reference TRBV5-1 and TRBJ2-7): KAGVTQTPRYLIKTRGQQVTLSCSPISGHRSVSWYQQTPGQGLQFLFEYFSETQRNKGNFPGRFSGRQFSNSRSEMNVSTLELGDSALYLCASSPGGGLDYYEQYFGPGTRLTVT.

This clonotype has at least ten counts. The J gene is TRBJ1-4, the V gene TRBV28, with D unclear. The V gene's germline CDR1 is MDHEN and CDR2 SYDVKM. Deletions cut 1 base from V and 1 base from J, with 10 bases between. The length of the CDR3 is 16 residues. CDR3 sequence reads: CASSLSFIETNEKLFF. The CDR3, as DNA: TGTGCCAGCAGTTTATCGTTCATAGAAACTAATGAAAAACTGTTTTTT.

The CDR3 loop reads CASKAATYEQYF. The CDR3, as DNA: TGTGCCAGCAAGGCAGCAACCTACGAGCAGTACTTC. This sequence joins TRBV12-3 or TRBV12-4 and TRBJ2-7; unclear D gene. Trimming took off 7 bases at V and 2 bases at J, with 9 bases between the two ends. The CDR3 totals 12 residues.

This clonotype was picked up a small number of times. The rearrangement links TRBV5-6 to TRBJ2-1, with 8 bases lining up with TRBD1. The CDR3 has 13 residues. Germline CDR1 and CDR2: SGHDT and YYEEEE. V lost 4 bases, J lost 7 bases, and 4 bases stayed unmatched. This CDR3 reads CASSQRTGNEQFF. DNA for the CDR3: TGTGCCAGCAGCCAAAGGACAGGGAATGAGCAGTTCTTC. The whole variable domain, filled in from reference TRBV5-6 and TRBJ2-1, reads DAGVTQSPTHLIKTRGQQVTLRCSPKSGHDTVSWYQQALGQGPQFIFQYYEEEERQRGNFPDRFSGHQFPNYSSELNVNALLLGDSALYLCASSQRTGNEQFFGPGTRLTVL.

This clonotype was counted many times. The V and J genes are TRBV27 and TRBJ1-1; weak D call: TRBD1 (6 bases). CDR3 size: 11 residues. The ends were cut back, 5 bases at V and 8 bases at J, with 9 bases in the middle. Germline V CDR1 and CDR2: MNHEY, SMNVEV (reference sequence). CDR3: CASSTGTEAFF. The CDR3 coding sequence is TGTGCCAGCAGTACCGGGACAGAAGCTTTCTTT.